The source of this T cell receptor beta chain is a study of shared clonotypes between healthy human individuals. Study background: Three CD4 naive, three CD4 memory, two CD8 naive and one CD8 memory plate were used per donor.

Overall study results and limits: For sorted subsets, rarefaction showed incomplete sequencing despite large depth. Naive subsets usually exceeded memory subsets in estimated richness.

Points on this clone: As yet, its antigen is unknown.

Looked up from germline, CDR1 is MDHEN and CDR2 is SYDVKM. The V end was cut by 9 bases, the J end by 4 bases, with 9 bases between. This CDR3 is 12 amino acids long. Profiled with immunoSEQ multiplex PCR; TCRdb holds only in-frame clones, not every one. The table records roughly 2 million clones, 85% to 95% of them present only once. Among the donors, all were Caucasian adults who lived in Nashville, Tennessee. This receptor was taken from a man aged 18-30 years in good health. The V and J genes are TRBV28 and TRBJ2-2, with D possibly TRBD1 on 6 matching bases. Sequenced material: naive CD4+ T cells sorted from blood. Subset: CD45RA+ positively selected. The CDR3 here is CASEQGTGELFF. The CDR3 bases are TGTGCCAGTGAACAGGGCACCGGGGAGCTGTTTTTT.